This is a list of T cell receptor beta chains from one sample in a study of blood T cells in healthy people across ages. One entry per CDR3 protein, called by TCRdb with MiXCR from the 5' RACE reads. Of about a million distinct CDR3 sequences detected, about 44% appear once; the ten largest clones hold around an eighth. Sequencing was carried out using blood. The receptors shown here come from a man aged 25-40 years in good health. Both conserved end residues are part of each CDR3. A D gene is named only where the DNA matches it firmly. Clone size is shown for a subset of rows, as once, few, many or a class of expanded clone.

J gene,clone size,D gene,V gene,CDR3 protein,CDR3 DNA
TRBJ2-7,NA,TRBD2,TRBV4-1,CASSQPTSGEYEQYF,TGCGCCAGCAGCCAACCGACTAGCGGGGAGTACGAGCAGTACTTC
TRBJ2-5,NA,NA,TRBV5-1,CASSRRQFQETQYF,TGCGCCAGCAGTCGCCGACAGTTCCAAGAGACCCAGTACTTC
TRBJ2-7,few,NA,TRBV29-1,CSVKQESYEQYF,TGCAGCGTTAAACAGGAGTCCTACGAGCAGTACTTC
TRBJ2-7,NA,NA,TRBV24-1,CAGPFGEQYF,TGTGCCGGGCCCTTCGGCGAGCAGTACTTC
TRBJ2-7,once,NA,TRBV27,CASSLSGTLGDEQYF,TGTGCCAGCAGTTTATCGGGGACATTAGGCGATGAGCAGTACTTC
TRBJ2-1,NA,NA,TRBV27,CASSLDPSLLVYEQFF,TGTGCCAGCAGTTTAGATCCTTCCCTTCTAGTCTACGAGCAGTTCTTC
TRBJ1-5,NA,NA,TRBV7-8,CASSYTDRQISPQHF,TGTGCCAGCAGCTACACCGACCGCCAAATCAGCCCCCAGCATTTT
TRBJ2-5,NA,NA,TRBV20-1,CSARNSGRVETQYF,TGCAGTGCTCGCAATAGCGGCCGTGTGGAGACCCAGTACTTC
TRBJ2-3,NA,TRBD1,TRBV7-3,CASSPRVATGETDTQYF,TGTGCCAGCAGCCCCCGGGTCGCGACAGGGGAAACAGATACGCAGTATTTT
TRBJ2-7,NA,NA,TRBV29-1,CSVEANSSEQYF,TGCAGCGTTGAAGCCAATTCAAGCGAGCAGTACTTC
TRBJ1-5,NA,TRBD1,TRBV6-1,CASSQNPGQGGNQPQHF,TGTGCCAGCAGTCAAAATCCGGGACAGGGAGGGAATCAGCCCCAGCATTTT
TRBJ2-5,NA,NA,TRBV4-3,CASSQEKSGETQYF,TGCGCCAGCAGCCAAGAGAAGTCCGGAGAGACCCAGTACTTC
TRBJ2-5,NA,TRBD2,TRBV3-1,CASSQESSGGISQTQYF,TGTGCCAGCAGCCAAGAGTCTAGCGGGGGGATATCCCAGACCCAGTACTTC
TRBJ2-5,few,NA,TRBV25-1,CASSGSWEQYF,TGTGCCAGCAGTGGCAGTTGGGAGCAGTACTTC
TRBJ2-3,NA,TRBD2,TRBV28,CASRSSGAISDTQYF,TGTGCCAGCAGGTCTAGCGGGGCGATCTCAGATACGCAGTATTTT
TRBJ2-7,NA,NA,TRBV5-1,CASSYGSDEQYF,TGCGCCAGCAGCTACGGGTCAGACGAGCAGTACTTC
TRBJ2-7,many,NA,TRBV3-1,CASSQGYEQYF,TGTGCCAGCAGCCAGGGGTACGAGCAGTACTTC
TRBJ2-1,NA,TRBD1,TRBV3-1,CASSQRTGSAFF,TGTGCCAGCAGCCAAAGGACAGGGTCTGCGTTCTTC
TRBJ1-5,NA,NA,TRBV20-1,CSASYQGRSNQPQHF,TGCAGTGCTAGTTATCAGGGCCGTAGCAATCAGCCCCAGCATTTT
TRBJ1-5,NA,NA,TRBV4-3,CASSQEHFSNQPQHF,TGCGCCAGCAGCCAGGAACACTTTAGCAATCAGCCCCAGCATTTT
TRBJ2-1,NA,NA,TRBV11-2,CASSFPGALEQFF,TGTGCCAGCAGCTTCCCAGGGGCCCTCGAGCAGTTCTTC
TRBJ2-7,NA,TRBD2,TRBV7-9,CASSRLAGGPHEQYF,TGTGCCAGCAGCCGTCTAGCGGGAGGGCCCCACGAGCAGTACTTC
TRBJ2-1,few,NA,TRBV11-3,CASSLEGRSSSYNEQFF,TGTGCCAGCAGCTTAGAAGGACGGTCTAGCTCCTACAATGAGCAGTTCTTC
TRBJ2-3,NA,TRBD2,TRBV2,CASAGDPLDTQYF,TGTGCCAGCGCGGGGGACCCCCTGGATACGCAGTATTTT
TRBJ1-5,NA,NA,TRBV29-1,CSVGADPYSNQPQHF,TGCAGCGTTGGGGCAGATCCTTATAGCAATCAGCCCCAGCATTTT
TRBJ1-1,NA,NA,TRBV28,CASTTPNTEAFF,TGTGCCAGCACCACGCCGAACACTGAAGCTTTCTTT
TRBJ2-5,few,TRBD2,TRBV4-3,CASSQALAGGETQYF,TGCGCCAGCAGCCAAGCACTAGCGGGGGGAGAGACCCAGTACTTC
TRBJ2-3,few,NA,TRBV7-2,CASSARTYSTDTQYF,TGTGCCAGCAGCGCCAGGACTTATAGCACAGATACGCAGTATTTT
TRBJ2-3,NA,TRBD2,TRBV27,CASSNQGLAGSTDAQYF,TGTGCCAGCAGTAACCAGGGACTAGCGGGGAGCACAGATGCGCAGTATTTT
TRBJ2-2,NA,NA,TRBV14,CASSPRGGSAGELFF,TGTGCCAGCAGCCCCCGAGGGGGGAGTGCCGGGGAGCTGTTTTTT
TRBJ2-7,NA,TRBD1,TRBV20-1,CSGTGQGAAYEQYF,TGCAGTGGAACGGGACAGGGGGCGGCCTACGAGCAGTACTTC
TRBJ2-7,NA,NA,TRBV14,CASSQEVAAYEQYF,TGTGCCAGCAGCCAAGAAGTAGCGGCCTACGAGCAGTACTTC
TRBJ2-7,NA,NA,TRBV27,CASSPPGLLREQYF,TGTGCCAGCAGTCCTCCGGGACTCCTTCGCGAGCAGTACTTC
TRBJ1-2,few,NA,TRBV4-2,CASTSKSTAGGYTF,TGTGCCAGCACCTCAAAATCAACCGCGGGGGGCTACACCTTC
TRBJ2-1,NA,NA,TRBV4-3,CASSQGPARNEQFF,TGCGCCAGCAGCCAAGGGCCGGCAAGGAATGAGCAGTTCTTC
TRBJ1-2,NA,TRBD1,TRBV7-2,CASSLAGQGYGYTF,TGTGCCAGCAGCTTAGCGGGACAGGGTTATGGCTACACCTTC
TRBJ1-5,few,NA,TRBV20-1,CSAPGSGDQPQHF,TGCAGTGCTCCTGGCAGCGGGGACCAGCCCCAGCATTTT
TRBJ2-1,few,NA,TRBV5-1,CASSLDSGRANEQFF,TGCGCCAGCAGCTTGGACTCGGGGCGGGCGAATGAGCAGTTCTTC
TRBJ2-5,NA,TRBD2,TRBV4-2,CASSERLAGGETQYF,TGTGCCAGCAGCGAGCGACTAGCGGGAGGAGAGACCCAGTACTTC
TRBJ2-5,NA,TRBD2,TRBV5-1,CASRTVRGNSGTLFTSQETQYF,TGCGCCAGCAGAACGGTTCGAGGAAACAGCGGGACCCTGTTTACTTCCCAAGAGACCCAGTACTTC
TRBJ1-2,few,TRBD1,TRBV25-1,CASSRSGGDYGYTF,TGTGCCAGCAGTAGATCAGGGGGTGACTATGGCTACACCTTC
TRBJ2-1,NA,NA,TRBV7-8,CASSQAGGREYEQFF,TGTGCCAGCAGCCAGGCCGGGGGCAGGGAATATGAGCAGTTCTTC
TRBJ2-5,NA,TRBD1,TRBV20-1,CSASRPQGARTQYF,TGCAGTGCTAGCCGCCCACAGGGGGCGAGGACCCAGTACTTC
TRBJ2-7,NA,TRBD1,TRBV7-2,CAGSLSGQASSYNEQYF,TGTGCCGGCAGCTTGTCGGGACAGGCCAGCTCCTACAATGAGCAGTACTTC
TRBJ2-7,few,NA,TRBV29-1,CSAEGSFYEQYF,TGCAGCGCCGAGGGGAGTTTCTACGAGCAGTACTTC
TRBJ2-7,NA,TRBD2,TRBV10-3,CAISGSSGGTQETQYF,TGTGCCATCAGTGGGTCTAGCGGGGGGACTCAAGAGACTCAGTACTTC
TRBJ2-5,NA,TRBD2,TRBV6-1,CASSPGSSGGAKETQYF,TGTGCCAGCAGTCCAGGATCTAGCGGGGGTGCTAAAGAGACCCAGTACTTC
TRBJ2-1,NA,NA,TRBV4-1,CAGSQDGARKFF,TGCGCCGGCAGCCAAGACGGTGCTAGGAAGTTCTTC
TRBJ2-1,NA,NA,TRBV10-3,CATQGQANDNEQFF,TGTGCCACCCAGGGGCAGGCTAACGACAATGAGCAGTTCTTC
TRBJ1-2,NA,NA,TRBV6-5,CASSSPPFQRPDGYTF,TGTGCCAGCAGTTCCCCTCCGTTCCAGAGGCCTGACGGCTACACCTTC
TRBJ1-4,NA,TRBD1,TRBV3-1,CASSQERPGGEKLFF,TGTGCCAGCAGCCAAGAGAGGCCAGGGGGGGAAAAACTGTTTTTT
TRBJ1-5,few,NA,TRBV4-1,CASALPQGSNQPQHF,TGCGCCAGCGCACTGCCACAGGGAAGCAATCAGCCCCAGCATTTT
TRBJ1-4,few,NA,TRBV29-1,CSVRGSDEKLFF,TGCAGCGTCAGGGGTAGTGATGAAAAACTGTTTTTT
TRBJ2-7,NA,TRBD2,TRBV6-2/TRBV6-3,CASSNSGGSYNEQYF,TGTGCCAGCAGTAATAGCGGGGGTTCCTACAATGAGCAGTACTTC
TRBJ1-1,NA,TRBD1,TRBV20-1,CSAGQGGRAFF,TGCAGTGCTGGACAGGGTGGTAGGGCTTTCTTT